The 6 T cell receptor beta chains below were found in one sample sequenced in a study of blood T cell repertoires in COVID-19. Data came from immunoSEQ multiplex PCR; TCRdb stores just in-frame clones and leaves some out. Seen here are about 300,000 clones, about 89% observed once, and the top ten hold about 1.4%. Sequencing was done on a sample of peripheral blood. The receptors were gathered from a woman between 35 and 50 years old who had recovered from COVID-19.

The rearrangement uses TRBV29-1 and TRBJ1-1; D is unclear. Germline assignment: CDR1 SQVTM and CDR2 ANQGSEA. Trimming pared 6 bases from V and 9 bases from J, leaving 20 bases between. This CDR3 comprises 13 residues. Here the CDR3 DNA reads TGCAGCGTCCAAGGACGACTTCACGGGAAAGCTTTCTTT. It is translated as CSVQGRLHGKAFF. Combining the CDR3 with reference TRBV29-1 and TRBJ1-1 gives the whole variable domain SAVISQKPSRDICQRGTSLTIQCQVDSQVTMMFWYRQQPGQSLTLIATANQGSEATYESGFVIDKFPISRPNLTFSTLTVSNMSPEDSSIYLCSVQGRLHGKAFFGQGTRLTVV.

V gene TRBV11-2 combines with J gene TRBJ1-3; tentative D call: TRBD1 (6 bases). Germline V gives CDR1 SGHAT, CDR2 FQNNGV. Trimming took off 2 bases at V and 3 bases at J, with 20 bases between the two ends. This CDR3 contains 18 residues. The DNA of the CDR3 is TGTGCCAGCAGCTTATTTCCTAGGGGGGGGGCTGGTGGAAACACCATATATTTT. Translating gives CASSLFPRGGAGGNTIYF.

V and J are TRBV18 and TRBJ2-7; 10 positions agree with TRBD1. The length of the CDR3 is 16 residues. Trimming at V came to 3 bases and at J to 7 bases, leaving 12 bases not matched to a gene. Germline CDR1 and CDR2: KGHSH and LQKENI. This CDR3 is CASSPLSRDRGWEQYF. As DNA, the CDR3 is TGTGCCAGCTCACCCCTGTCCCGGGACAGGGGCTGGGAGCAGTACTTC.

The chain's CDR3 is CASSEALQGASQETQYF. DNA for the CDR3: TGTGCCAGCAGTGAAGCGCTTCAGGGGGCGAGCCAAGAGACCCAGTACTTC. The chain recombines TRBV2 with TRBJ2-5; 8 bases align to TRBD1. Germline CDR1 and CDR2: SNHLY and FYNNEI. This CDR3 is 17 amino acids long. V lost 0 bases and J lost 1; bases outside the gene matches: 7.

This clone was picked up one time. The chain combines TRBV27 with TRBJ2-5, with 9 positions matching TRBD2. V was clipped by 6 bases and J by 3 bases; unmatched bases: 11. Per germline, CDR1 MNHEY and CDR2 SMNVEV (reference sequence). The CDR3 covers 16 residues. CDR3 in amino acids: CASSLTVTSGKETQYF. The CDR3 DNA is TGTGCCAGCAGCCTAACCGTGACTAGCGGTAAAGAGACCCAGTACTTC.

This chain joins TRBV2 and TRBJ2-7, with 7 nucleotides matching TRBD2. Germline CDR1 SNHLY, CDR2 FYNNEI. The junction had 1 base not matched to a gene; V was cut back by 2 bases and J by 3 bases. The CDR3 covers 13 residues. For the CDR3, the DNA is TGTGCCAGCAGTGAACGGGGGGACTACGAGCAGTACTTC. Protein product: CASSERGDYEQYF.